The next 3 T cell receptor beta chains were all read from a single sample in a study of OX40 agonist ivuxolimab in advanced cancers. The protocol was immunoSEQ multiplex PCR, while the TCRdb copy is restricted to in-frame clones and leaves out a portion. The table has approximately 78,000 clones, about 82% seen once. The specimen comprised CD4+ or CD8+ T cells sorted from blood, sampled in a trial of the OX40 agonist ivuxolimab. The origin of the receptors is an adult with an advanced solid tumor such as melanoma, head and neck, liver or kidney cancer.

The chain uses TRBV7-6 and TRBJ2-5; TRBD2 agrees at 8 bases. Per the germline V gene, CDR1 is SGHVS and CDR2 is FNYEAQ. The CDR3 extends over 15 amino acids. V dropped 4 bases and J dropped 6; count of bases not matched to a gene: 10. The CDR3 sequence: CASSSAGGDWKTQYF. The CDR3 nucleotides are TGTGCCAGCAGCTCCGCCGGGGGGGACTGGAAGACCCAGTACTTC.

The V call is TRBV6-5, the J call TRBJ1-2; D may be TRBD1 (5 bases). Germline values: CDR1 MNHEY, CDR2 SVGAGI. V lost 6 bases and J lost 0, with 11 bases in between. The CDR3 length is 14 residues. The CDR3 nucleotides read TGTGCCAGCAGGGGGGTTTACTCTAACTATGGCTACACCTTC. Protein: CASRGVYSNYGYTF.

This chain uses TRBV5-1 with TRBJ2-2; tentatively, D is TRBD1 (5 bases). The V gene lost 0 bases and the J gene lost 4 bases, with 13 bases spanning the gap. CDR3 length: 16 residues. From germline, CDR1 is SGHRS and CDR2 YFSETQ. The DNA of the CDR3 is TGCGCCAGCAGCTTGGCGGGCAGGGTAGGCACCGGGGAGCTGTTTTTT. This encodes CASSLAGRVGTGELFF.